One and the same sample provided the 26 T cell receptor beta chains below, sequenced in a study of T cell responses to AZD1222 COVID-19 vaccine. TCRdb's table, derived via immunoSEQ multiplex PCR, lists solely in-frame clones and lacks some. Among over 100,000 clones listed, 80% to 90% were seen once. Sample: peripheral blood, taken on day 0 of AZD1222 vaccination. The source of these receptors is an adult in good health.

The chain joins TRBV5-1 to TRBJ2-7; D may be TRBD1 or TRBD2 (7 bases each). V lost 5 bases and J 4 bases, leaving 16 bases between the germline ends. The CDR3 is 14 residues long. In germline, CDR1 is SGHRS, CDR2 YFSETQ. The CDR3: CASSLPGGVYEQYF. DNA for the CDR3: TGCGCCAGCAGTTTACCAGGGGGGGTATACGAGCAGTACTTC.

J is TRBJ2-1 and V is TRBV19; 8 bases fit TRBD1. Germline CDR1 reads LNHDA; CDR2 reads SQIVND (reference sequence). The CDR3 runs to 18 residues. Trimming cost V 0 bases and J 3 bases; bases outside gene matches: 10. In nucleotides, the CDR3 is TGTGCCAGTAGTATAGATGTCCAGGGGGCATTTCGCTACAATGAGCAGTTCTTC. It translates to CASSIDVQGAFRYNEQFF.

This clone is categorized as medium-sized. This chain links TRBV7-9 with TRBJ1-3; perhaps TRBD1 as D (5 bases). The ends were cut back, 1 base at V and 2 bases at J, with 9 bases in the middle. Germline lookup yields CDR1 SEHNR and CDR2 FQNEAQ (reference sequence). This CDR3 is 15 amino acids long. The CDR3 DNA reads TGTGCCAGCAGCTTAGATTGGGGACCTGGAAACACCATATATTTT. Amino acid sequence: CASSLDWGPGNTIYF.

CDR3 bases: TGTGCCAGCAGCCAAGAGGACAGGGACCTTGGTTCACCCCTCCACTTT. It codes for CASSQEDRDLGSPLHF. The V and J genes are TRBV14 and TRBJ1-6; 8 nucleotides line up with TRBD1. Per germline, CDR1 SGHDN and CDR2 FVKESK. V shed 0 bases, J shed 9 bases, and the junction held 7 bases outside the gene matches. The CDR3 runs to 16 residues.

This sequence joins TRBV7-9 and TRBJ1-2; possibly TRBD1 for D (6 bases). This CDR3 spans 17 amino acids. The germline V gene encodes CDR1 SEHNR and CDR2 FQNEAQ (reference sequence). Trimming took 4 bases from V and 6 from J, leaving 24 bases between them. CDR3 residues: CASSSTFDRPNEHGYTF. DNA of the CDR3: TGTGCCAGCAGCTCCACCTTCGACAGGCCCAACGAGCATGGCTACACCTTC.

The genes are TRBV7-2 and TRBJ2-2; 13 nucleotides align to TRBD2. In germline, CDR1 is SGHTA, CDR2 FQGNSA. The V gene end was trimmed by 5 bases and the J gene end by 6 bases; junction bases not matched to a gene: 6. The CDR3 has 16 amino acids. The chain's CDR3 is CASSVRLAGGSGELFF. CDR3 DNA: TGTGCCAGCAGCGTTAGACTAGCGGGAGGCTCCGGGGAGCTGTTTTTT.

The gene calls are TRBV5-1 and TRBJ1-4; a possible D gene is TRBD1 (6 bases). The germline V gene has CDR1 SGHRS and CDR2 YFSETQ. This CDR3 region has 17 residues. V shed 0 bases and J shed 4 bases, with 16 bases lying between them. CDR3 in amino acids: CASSLDRGAFGNEKLFF. The DNA of the CDR3 is TGCGCCAGCAGCTTGGACCGGGGGGCCTTTGGTAATGAAAAACTGTTTTTT.

This clone occurred a few times. The V call is TRBV7-9, the J call TRBJ2-2; 9 nucleotides line up with TRBD1. Germline CDR1 SEHNR, CDR2 FQNEAQ (reference sequence). The CDR3 sequence is 16 residues long. The ends lost 6 bases at V and 1 base at J; junction bases unmatched: 6. CDR3 protein: CASRNYRGQNTGELFF. The CDR3 coding sequence is TGTGCCAGCAGGAACTACAGGGGGCAGAACACCGGGGAGCTGTTTTTT.

This sequence joins TRBV20-1 and TRBJ1-1; D unresolved. V dropped 4 bases and J dropped 6 bases, with 9 bases sitting between them. CDR1 DFQATT and CDR2 SNEGSKA come from the germline V gene (reference sequence). The CDR3 sequence is 11 residues long. This chain's CDR3 is CSAISLAEAFF. DNA for the CDR3: TGCAGTGCTATTTCCTTAGCTGAAGCTTTCTTT.

The chain employs TRBV27 and TRBJ2-6; no definite D call. The CDR3 has 14 amino acids. Between the trimmed V and J ends, which lost 5 bases and 4 bases, there was a span of 9 bases. Looked up from germline, CDR1 is MNHEY and CDR2 is SMNVEV (reference sequence). The CDR3 nucleotides are TGTGCCAGCAGTGGTCTTCGGGGGGCCAACGTCCTGACTTTC. Amino acid sequence: CASSGLRGANVLTF.

CDR3 loop: CASSYNQRGQAFF. DNA of the CDR3: TGCGCCAGCAGCTACAACCAACGGGGGCAAGCTTTCTTT. The V call is TRBV5-1, the J call TRBJ1-1; perhaps TRBD1 as D (6 bases). Trimming removed 3 bases from V and 9 bases from J, with 15 bases in between. This CDR3 is built from 13 residues. CDR1 is SGHRS, CDR2 YFSETQ, per germline.

DNA for the CDR3: TGCGCCAGCAGTGAGTCAGGGGTCAATCAGCCCCAGCATTTT. It codes for CASSESGVNQPQHF. The chain employs TRBV10-2 and TRBJ1-5; TRBD1 might be the D (5 bases). Germline CDR1 and CDR2: WSHSY and SAAADI. The CDR3 runs 14 residues. The V end lost 0 bases, the J end lost 3 bases, and 6 bases lay between the germline ends.

The chain has TRBV2 and TRBJ2-5; 8 bases are a match to TRBD2. V gave up 2 bases and J gave up 4 bases; unmatched junction bases: 3. Germline values: CDR1 SNHLY, CDR2 FYNNEI. The CDR3 has 14 residues. The CDR3 spells CASSESGLGETQYF. The CDR3 coding sequence is TGTGCCAGCAGTGAATCGGGACTAGGAGAGACCCAGTACTTC.

The DNA for the CDR3 is TGTGCCAGCAGCCAAGGAGGGCCGCAGGCGATCCACTCCTACGAGCAGTACTTC. Its protein is CASSQGGPQAIHSYEQYF. V and J are TRBV3-1 (or the pseudogene TRBV3-2) and TRBJ2-7; TRBD2 might be the D (5 bases). Germline loops: CDR1 LGHDT, CDR2 YNNKEL (reference sequence). This CDR3 spans 18 amino acids. The V end was cut by 1 base, the J end by 0 bases, with 19 bases between.

J is TRBJ2-5 and V is TRBV5-1, with D maybe TRBD1 (6 bases). V lost 0 bases and J 5 bases, leaving 11 bases between the germline ends. Per the germline V gene, CDR1 is SGHRS and CDR2 is YFSETQ. The CDR3 contains 14 residues. Here the CDR3 reads CASSLAGVGETQYF. As DNA, the CDR3 is TGCGCCAGCAGCTTGGCAGGGGTGGGGGAGACCCAGTACTTC. Combining the CDR3 with reference TRBV5-1 and TRBJ2-5 gives the whole variable domain KAGVTQTPRYLIKTRGQQVTLSCSPISGHRSVSWYQQTPGQGLQFLFEYFSETQRNKGNFPGRFSGRQFSNSRSEMNVSTLELGDSALYLCASSLAGVGETQYFGPGTRLLVL.

The genes are TRBV12-3 or TRBV12-4 and TRBJ2-5; no definite D call. The CDR3 has 11 amino acids. Trimming left V 6 bases short and J 2 bases short, with 4 bases between. DNA of the CDR3: TGTGCCAGCAGGATTCAAGAGACCCAGTACTTC. Translated, it gives CASRIQETQYF.

V gene TRBV4-3 combines with J gene TRBJ1-2; no reliable D call. CDR3 length equals 15 residues. V was shortened by 5 bases and J by 3 bases, with 16 bases between the two germline ends. CDR1 and CDR2 from the germline V gene are LGHNA and YSLEER. CDR3 bases: TGCGCCAGCAGCGGAGAGACAAGTGGGGACTATGGCTACACCTTC. It codes for CASSGETSGDYGYTF.

The chain has TRBV6-5 and TRBJ2-1; TRBD2 agrees at 11 bases. Germline values: CDR1 MNHEY, CDR2 SVGAGI. The CDR3 has 13 amino acids. With 6 bases clipped from V and 15 bases from J, the junction kept 10 bases outside the gene matches. CDR3 DNA sequence: TGTGCCAGCAGGGGACTAGCGGATTGGGGGCGGTTCTTC. Amino acids: CASRGLADWGRFF.

The V gene is TRBV30, the J gene TRBJ1-4; no reliable D call. The CDR3 loop spans 12 amino acids. The ends were cut back, 1 base at V and 4 bases at J, with 4 bases in the middle. Germline V CDR1 and CDR2: GTSNPN, SVGIG (reference sequence). The CDR3: CAWSAINEKLFF. The CDR3 DNA reads as TGTGCCTGGAGTGCCATTAATGAAAAACTGTTTTTT.

The J gene is TRBJ2-5, the V gene TRBV29-1; D unclear. Trimming removed 6 bases at V and 7 bases at J, with 9 bases between. The CDR3 consists of 10 residues. Germline CDR1 is SQVTM and CDR2 is ANQGSEA. CDR3 nucleotides: TGCAGCGTCTCCGAAGTGACCCAGTACTTC. Protein: CSVSEVTQYF. Variable domain in full (rest from reference TRBV29-1 and TRBJ2-5): SAVISQKPSRDICQRGTSLTIQCQVDSQVTMMFWYRQQPGQSLTLIATANQGSEATYESGFVIDKFPISRPNLTFSTLTVSNMSPEDSSIYLCSVSEVTQYFGPGTRLLVL.

The rearrangement uses TRBV14 and TRBJ1-1; weak D call: TRBD1 (5 bases). This CDR3 has 15 residues. From germline, CDR1 is SGHDN and CDR2 FVKESK. V was trimmed by 1 base and J by 5 bases, leaving 14 bases between them. DNA for the CDR3: TGTGCCAGCAGCCAAGTGCGGGGGTATGGGACTGAAGCTTTCTTT. It is translated as CASSQVRGYGTEAFF.

A single count supports this clone. The V gene is TRBV6-6, the J gene TRBJ1-5, with D unclear. Per the germline V gene, CDR1 is MNHNY and CDR2 is SVGAGI (reference sequence). Trimming cost V 6 bases and J 9 bases, with 15 bases left between them. The CDR3 runs 13 residues. In nucleotides, the CDR3 is TGTGCCAGCAGCCCTACGGGGTCCTCGCCCCAGCATTTT. It is translated as CASSPTGSSPQHF.

The chain uses TRBV5-6 and TRBJ2-7, with D unresolved. V was clipped by 0 bases and J by 6 bases, with 10 bases between them. The CDR3 sequence is 13 residues long. The germline gives CDR1 SGHDT, CDR2 YYEEEE. CDR3 bases: TGTGCCAGCAGCTTGGACGCCAAGCGCGAGCAGTACTTC. Protein: CASSLDAKREQYF.

V and J are TRBV2 and TRBJ1-6; D not resolved. Trimming pared 4 bases from V and 7 bases from J, leaving 8 bases between. The CDR3 has 13 amino acids. Germline-derived CDR1 and CDR2 are SNHLY and FYNNEI. CDR3 sequence: CASSGGSNSPLHF. Written as DNA, the CDR3 is TGTGCCAGCAGTGGGGGTTCAAATTCACCCCTCCACTTT.

In nucleotides, the CDR3 is TGTGCCAGCAGCCAAGGGCAAGAGCAGTACTTC. Amino acid sequence: CASSQGQEQYF. The chain links TRBV3-1 (or the pseudogene TRBV3-2) to TRBJ2-7; D is unresolved. Germline CDR1 reads LGHDT; CDR2 reads YNNKEL (reference sequence). V was pared by 1 base and J by 7 bases, with 5 bases between. The CDR3 runs 11 residues.

The rearrangement uses TRBV27 and TRBJ2-2, with no clear D. Looked up from germline, CDR1 is MNHEY and CDR2 is SMNVEV (reference sequence). The length of the CDR3 is 15 residues. The ends were cut back, 3 bases at V and 6 bases at J, with 14 bases in the middle. CDR3 bases: TGTGCCAGCAGTTTCTGGGTCGGGTACCCCGGGGAGCTGTTTTTT. It encodes CASSFWVGYPGELFF.